This T cell receptor beta chain was profiled in a study of blood T cell repertoires in COVID-19. Across the study: Donors in the United States, Italy and Spain gave samples during acute or convalescent COVID-19.

Generated by immunoSEQ multiplex PCR, the TCRdb table keeps only in-frame clones and is missing some. The sample has 40,000 to 50,000 clones; roughly 80% are singletons. Germline-derived CDR1 and CDR2 are SGDLS and YYNGEE. The V end was cut by 4 bases, the J end by 4 bases, with 14 bases between. This CDR3 comprises 14 residues. Sequences were obtained from peripheral blood. The clonotype comes from a woman aged 70-85 years with acute or convalescent COVID-19. V and J are TRBV9 and TRBJ1-2; the D is unclear. CDR3 nucleotides: TGTGCCAGCAGCTTCAGGACTTTTTCCTATGGCTACACCTTC. Its protein product is CASSFRTFSYGYTF.